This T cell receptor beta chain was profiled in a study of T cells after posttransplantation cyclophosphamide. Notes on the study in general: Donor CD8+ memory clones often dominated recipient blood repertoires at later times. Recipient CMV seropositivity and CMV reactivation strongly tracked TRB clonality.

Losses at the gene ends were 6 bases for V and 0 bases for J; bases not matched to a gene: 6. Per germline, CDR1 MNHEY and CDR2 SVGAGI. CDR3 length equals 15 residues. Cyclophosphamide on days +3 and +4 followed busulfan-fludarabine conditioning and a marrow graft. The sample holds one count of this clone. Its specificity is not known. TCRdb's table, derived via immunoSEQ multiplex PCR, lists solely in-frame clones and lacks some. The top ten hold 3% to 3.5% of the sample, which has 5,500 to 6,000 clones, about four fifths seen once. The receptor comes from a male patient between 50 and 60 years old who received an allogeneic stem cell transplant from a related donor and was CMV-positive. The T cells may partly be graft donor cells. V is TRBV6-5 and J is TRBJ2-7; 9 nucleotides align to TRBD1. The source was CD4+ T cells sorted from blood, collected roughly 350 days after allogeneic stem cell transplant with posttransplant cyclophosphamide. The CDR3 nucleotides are TGTGCCAGCAGATCTGGACAGGGGAACTCCTACGAGCAGTACTTC. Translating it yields CASRSGQGNSYEQYF.